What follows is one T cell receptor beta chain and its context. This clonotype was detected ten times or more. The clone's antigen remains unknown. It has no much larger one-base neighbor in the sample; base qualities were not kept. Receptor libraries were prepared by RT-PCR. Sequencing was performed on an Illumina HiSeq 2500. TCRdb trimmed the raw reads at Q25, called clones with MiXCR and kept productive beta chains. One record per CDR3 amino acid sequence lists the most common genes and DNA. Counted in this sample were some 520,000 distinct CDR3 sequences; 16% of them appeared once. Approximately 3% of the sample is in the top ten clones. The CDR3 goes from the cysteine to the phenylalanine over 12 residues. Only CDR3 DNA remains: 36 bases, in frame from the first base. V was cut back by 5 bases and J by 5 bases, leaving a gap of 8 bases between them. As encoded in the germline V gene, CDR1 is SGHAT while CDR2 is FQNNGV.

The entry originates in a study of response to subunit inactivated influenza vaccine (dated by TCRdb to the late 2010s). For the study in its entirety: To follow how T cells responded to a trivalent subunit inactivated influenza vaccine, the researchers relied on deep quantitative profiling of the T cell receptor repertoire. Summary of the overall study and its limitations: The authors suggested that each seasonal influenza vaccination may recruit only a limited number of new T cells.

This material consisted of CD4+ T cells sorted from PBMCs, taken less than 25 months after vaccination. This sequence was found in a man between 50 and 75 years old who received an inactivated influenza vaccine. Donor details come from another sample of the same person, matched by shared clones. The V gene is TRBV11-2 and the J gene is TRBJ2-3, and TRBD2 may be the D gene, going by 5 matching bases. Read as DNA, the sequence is TGTGCCAGCAGCCGGCGGGTAGATACGCAGTATTTT. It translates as CASSRRVDTQYF.